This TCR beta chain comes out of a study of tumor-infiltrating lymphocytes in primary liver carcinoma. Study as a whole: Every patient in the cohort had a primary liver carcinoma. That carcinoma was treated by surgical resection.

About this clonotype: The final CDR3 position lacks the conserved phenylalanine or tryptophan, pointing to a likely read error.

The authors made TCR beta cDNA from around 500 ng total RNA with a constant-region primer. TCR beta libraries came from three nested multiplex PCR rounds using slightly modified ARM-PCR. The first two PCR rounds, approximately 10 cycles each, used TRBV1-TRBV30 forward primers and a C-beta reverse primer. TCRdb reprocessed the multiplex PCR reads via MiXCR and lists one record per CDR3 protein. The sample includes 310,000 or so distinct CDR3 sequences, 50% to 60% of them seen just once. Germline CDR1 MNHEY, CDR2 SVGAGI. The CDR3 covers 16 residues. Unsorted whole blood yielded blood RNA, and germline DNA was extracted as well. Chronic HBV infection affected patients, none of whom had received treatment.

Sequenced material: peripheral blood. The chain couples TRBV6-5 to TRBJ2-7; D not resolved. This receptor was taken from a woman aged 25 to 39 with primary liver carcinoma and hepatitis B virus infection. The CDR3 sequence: CDSRSPAGFRPHEQYL. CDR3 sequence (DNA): TGTGACAGCAGAAGTCCGGCCGGGTTCCGGCCCCACGAGCAGTACTTA.